A few counts support the clone carrying this TCR beta chain. The antigen remains unidentified. Extracted RNA was reverse transcribed into cDNA, the sequencing template. Sequencing was performed with immunoSEQ multiplex PCR; in TCRdb, only in-frame clones are kept and a portion is missing. Of more than 150,000 clones listed, around three fifths were seen once; the top ten hold roughly 12%. Trimming removed 1 base at V and 6 bases at J, with 4 bases between. Germline-derived CDR1 and CDR2 are MGHRA and YSYEKL. The CDR3 contains 12 residues. The source of the sample is a study of CD8+ T cells in alopecia areata. Study-level points and caveats: There were many expanded lesional clones persisting in scalp and blood during tofacitinib. Sequencing of scalp tissue also captures the resident alphabeta T cells of normal skin. The study found higher clonality in lesional than normal scalp, especially in alopecia totalis/universalis.

Treatment defined: oral pan-JAK inhibitor, 5-10 mg twice daily. Sequences were derived from CD8+ T cells sorted from blood, sampled at week 24, from a patient treated with tofacitinib. V gene TRBV4-1 combines with J gene TRBJ1-5; no clear D. The TCR was taken from a human donor with alopecia areata. The DNA for the CDR3 is TGCGCCAGCAGCCAAGGTACTCAGCCCCAGCATTTT. It encodes CASSQGTQPQHF.